This T cell receptor (beta chain) was sequenced in a study of technical replicates of blood from a few donors. Clones were read by immunoSEQ multiplex PCR, and TCRdb kept only the in-frame ones, dropping some. Of about 56,000 clones listed, 80% to 95% are singletons. V shed 5 bases and J shed 3 bases, with 8 bases lying between them. Looked up from germline, CDR1 is LNHDA and CDR2 is SQIVND (reference sequence). This CDR3 spans 12 amino acids. The J gene is TRBJ2-7, the V gene TRBV19; TRBD1 is a possible D gene (5 bases). Sequencing input: PBMCs. The sequence derives from a human donor in good health. Some clones in this sample may be carry-over from other donors' samples. For the CDR3, the DNA is TGTGCCAGTAGTCCAGGGTACTACGAGCAGTACTTC. Translation: CASSPGYYEQYF.